Below are 20 T cell receptor beta chains sequenced from a single sample in a study of blood T cell repertoires in COVID-19. Sequenced by immunoSEQ multiplex PCR; TCRdb stores in-frame clones only, minus some. Among about 55,000 clones listed, around 85% were seen once. What was sequenced was peripheral blood. The receptors derive from a human donor in a cohort sampled during active COVID-19.

V and J are TRBV30 and TRBJ1-2, with unresolved D. V gave up 4 bases and J gave up 2 bases, with 5 bases separating them. Germline V gene sequence: CDR1 GTSNPN, CDR2 SVGIG (reference sequence). The CDR3 runs 11 residues. CDR3: CAWKQNYGYTF. In DNA form, the CDR3 reads TGTGCCTGGAAACAGAACTATGGCTACACCTTC.

Here the CDR3 reads CASSKGHLTEAFF. As DNA, the CDR3 is TGTGCCAGCAGCAAGGGACATCTCACTGAAGCTTTCTTT. This rearrangement joins TRBV5-6 to TRBJ1-1; D perhaps matches TRBD1 (6 bases). Germline CDR1 is SGHDT and CDR2 is YYEEEE. V lost 4 bases, J lost 4 bases, and 11 bases lay in between. There are 13 residues in the CDR3.

The CDR3 region is CASSDTTGEMSPLHF. Written as DNA, the CDR3 is TGTGCCAGCAGTGACACGACAGGGGAAATGTCACCCCTCCACTTT. The chain couples TRBV25-1 to TRBJ1-6; TRBD1 aligns across 8 bases. The J segment lost 10 bases and the V segment lost 3 bases, leaving 8 bases of the junction unmatched. The V gene's germline CDR1 is MGHDK and CDR2 SYGVNS. The CDR3 has 15 amino acids.

The chain is built from TRBV7-2 and TRBJ2-3; D not resolved. The length of the CDR3 is 12 residues. Germline assignment: CDR1 SGHTA and CDR2 FQGNSA. Deletions cut 5 bases from V and 4 bases from J, with 7 bases between. The CDR3 DNA sequence: TGTGCCAGCAGCACCACTCCAGATACGCAGTATTTT. It is translated as CASSTTPDTQYF.

The rearrangement links TRBV3-1 (or the pseudogene TRBV3-2) to TRBJ2-7, with TRBD1 matching over 9 bases. V shed 4 bases and J 4 bases; nucleotides not matched to a gene: 8. The CDR3 sequence is 15 residues long. Per the germline V gene, CDR1 is LGHDT and CDR2 is YNNKEL (reference sequence). The CDR3 coding sequence is TGTGCCAGCAGCCCCCGTCCGGGACAGGGATACGAGCAGTACTTC. Protein sequence: CASSPRPGQGYEQYF.

V gene TRBV19 combines with J gene TRBJ2-2, with a weak D call TRBD1 (6 bases). The germline V gene has CDR1 LNHDA and CDR2 SQIVND (reference sequence). The V end was cut by 0 bases, the J end by 4 bases, with 6 bases between. This CDR3 has 14 amino acids. The CDR3 DNA reads TGTGCCAGTAGTATAGAAGGGGGCACCGGGGAGCTGTTTTTT. It yields the protein CASSIEGGTGELFF.

This chain connects TRBV3-1 (or the pseudogene TRBV3-2) to TRBJ2-4, with 8 bases lining up with TRBD1. Germline V lookup: CDR1 LGHDT, CDR2 YNNKEL (reference sequence). The CDR3 extends over 15 amino acids. J was trimmed by 7 bases and V by 5 bases; bases with no gene match: 10. The CDR3 protein is CASSSLRTGRNIQYF. For the CDR3, the DNA is TGTGCCAGCAGCTCCCTGCGGACAGGGAGGAACATTCAGTACTTC.

In this sample, this clone turned up a few times. The chain combines TRBV10-1 with TRBJ2-3; 8 nucleotides line up with TRBD2. V lost 2 bases, J lost 2 bases, and 3 bases stayed unmatched. This CDR3 contains 15 residues. Germline CDR1 is WNHNN and CDR2 is SYGVQD (reference sequence). CDR3 sequence (DNA): TGCGCCAGCAGTGAGGGAGCGGGAGCCACAGATACGCAGTATTTT. Translated: CASSEGAGATDTQYF.

This chain connects TRBV2 to TRBJ2-3; possible D gene TRBD1, 6 bases. CDR3 length equals 14 residues. CDR1 is SNHLY and CDR2 is FYNNEI in the germline V gene. Trimming removed 6 bases at V and 3 bases at J, with 13 bases between. CDR3 sequence (DNA): TGTGCCAGCAGCCCCCCACAGGGAACAGATACGCAGTATTTT. The encoded protein is CASSPPQGTDTQYF.

CDR3 loop: CASSPGLAGSSRNEQFF. In nucleotides, the CDR3 is TGTGCCAGCAGCCCTGGACTAGCGGGCTCTTCGCGGAATGAGCAGTTCTTC. This chain uses TRBV5-5 with TRBJ2-1; 11 bases align to TRBD2. This CDR3 has 17 amino acids. V trimming: 4 bases; J trimming: 7 bases; junction bases outside the gene matches: 13. Germline V gives CDR1 SGHKS, CDR2 YYEKEE (reference sequence).

V and J are TRBV6-5 and TRBJ2-7; 7 bases line up with TRBD1. The germline gives CDR1 MNHEY, CDR2 SVGAGI. The CDR3 covers 14 residues. V lost 4 bases, J lost 0 bases, and 3 bases stayed unmatched. The CDR3 spells CASSSGQYSYEQYF. In DNA, the CDR3 is TGTGCCAGCAGTTCGGGACAGTACTCCTACGAGCAGTACTTC.

The chain links TRBV6-5 to TRBJ2-3; D call uncertain. The CDR3 runs to 12 residues. V lost 6 bases to trimming and J lost 1 base, with 5 bases between them. The V gene's germline CDR1 is MNHEY and CDR2 SVGAGI. The CDR3 region is CASSPGTDTQYF. The CDR3 DNA sequence: TGTGCCAGCAGCCCCGGCACAGATACGCAGTATTTT.

The chain carries TRBV10-3 and TRBJ2-5, with 10 bases aligning to TRBD2. V shed 6 bases and J 0 bases; nucleotides not matched to a gene: 4. The CDR3 contains 15 residues. Germline V gene data show CDR1 as ENHRY and CDR2 as SYGVKD. CDR3 residues: CAIRKLAGDQETQYF. DNA of the CDR3: TGTGCCATCAGGAAGCTAGCGGGGGACCAAGAGACCCAGTACTTC.

This clone was seen more than once but under ten times. The gene calls are TRBV7-8 and TRBJ1-1, with TRBD1 matching 12 bases. Germline trimming cut 0 bases from V and 5 bases from J; bases unmatched to any gene: 10. CDR3 length: 18 amino acids. The germline gives CDR1 SGHVS, CDR2 FQNEAQ. The CDR3 is CASSLAPGQGAPRTEAFF. The CDR3 bases are TGTGCCAGCAGCTTAGCGCCGGGACAGGGGGCCCCGCGAACTGAAGCTTTCTTT.

The chain couples TRBV7-2 to TRBJ2-5, with TRBD1 as a possible D gene (6 bases). This CDR3 is 15 amino acids long. V was shortened by 9 bases and J by 3 bases, with 20 bases between the two germline ends. Germline V gene lookup returns CDR1 SGHTA and CDR2 FQGNSA. The chain's CDR3 is CASSRVGTPEETQYF. DNA of the CDR3: TGTGCCAGTTCTCGGGTGGGGACACCCGAAGAGACCCAGTACTTC.

The gene calls are TRBV19 and TRBJ1-1; D gene unclear. Germline CDR1 is LNHDA and CDR2 is SQIVND (reference sequence). The CDR3 extends over 16 amino acids. Trimming removed 8 bases at V and 10 bases at J, with 29 bases between. The CDR3 nucleotides are TGTGCCAGTGGTCCGCCGGGGTTACAAGACATCCGCGGAGCTTTCTTT. Protein: CASGPPGLQDIRGAFF.

This clone has just one count. This chain links TRBV7-9 with TRBJ2-3; 11 bases align to TRBD2. This CDR3 spans 15 amino acids. The V gene end was trimmed by 5 bases and the J gene end by 7 bases; junction bases not matched to a gene: 8. Germline loops: CDR1 SEHNR, CDR2 FQNEAQ (reference sequence). In DNA form, the CDR3 reads TGTGCCAGCAGCGGGCGACTAGCGGGATTGAATACGCAGTATTTT. Protein product: CASSGRLAGLNTQYF.

V and J are TRBV6-1 and TRBJ1-5; perhaps TRBD1 as D (6 bases). This CDR3 is built from 18 residues. Germline CDR1 MNHNS, CDR2 SASEGT. Trimming shortened V by 3 bases and J by 3 bases, and 21 bases separated the two germline ends. The CDR3 reads CASSESAYRQVFNQPQHF. In DNA form, the CDR3 reads TGTGCCAGCAGTGAGTCGGCGTATAGACAGGTTTTCAATCAGCCCCAGCATTTT.

The CDR3 region is CSVAAGPNQPQHF. The CDR3 DNA sequence: TGCAGCGTTGCAGCGGGACCCAATCAGCCCCAGCATTTT. The J gene is TRBJ1-5, the V gene TRBV29-1, with D tentatively TRBD1 (5 bases). Trimming shortened V by 4 bases and J by 3 bases, and 10 bases separated the two germline ends. CDR1 is SQVTM and CDR2 is ANQGSEA in the germline V gene. The CDR3 covers 13 residues.

This clone was seen a few times. CDR3 sequence reads: CASSLPSGRAIDEQYF. Here the CDR3 DNA reads TGTGCCAGCAGCTTGCCTAGCGGGAGGGCCATTGACGAGCAGTACTTC. This chain connects TRBV5-4 to TRBJ2-7; TRBD2 agrees at 12 bases. J gave up 5 bases and V 1 base, and 7 bases lay outside the gene matches. The CDR3 is made up of 16 amino acids. Germline V gene lookup returns CDR1 SGHNT and CDR2 YYREEE (reference sequence). The full variable domain, rest sourced from reference TRBV5-4 and TRBJ2-7, is ETGVTQSPTHLIKTRGQQVTLRCSSQSGHNTVSWYQQALGQGPQFIFQYYREEENGRGNFPPRFSGLQFPNYSSELNVNALELDDSALYLCASSLPSGRAIDEQYFGPGTRLTVT.